The 18 T cell receptor beta chains in this list originate from one sample, sequenced in a study of identical twins. MiXCR was run by TCRdb on the 5' RACE reads, yielding one entry per CDR3 protein. The top ten hold 4.5% to 5.5% of the sample, which has approximately 220,000 distinct CDR3 sequences, less than 9.5% seen once. Sequencing was done on a sample of memory (CD45RO+) T cells sorted from blood. Source of these receptors: a woman under 30 in good health.

This clonotype was seen only a few times. The chain has TRBV20-1 and TRBJ2-3; D not resolved. The CDR3 totals 11 residues. Germline-derived CDR1 and CDR2 are DFQATT and SNEGSKA (reference sequence). With 3 bases removed from V and 7 bases from J, the gap between germline ends came to 8 bases. CDR3 protein: CSASSPNTQYF. The CDR3 coding sequence is TGCAGTGCTAGCTCCCCAAATACGCAGTATTTT.

A few counts support this clonotype. This rearrangement joins TRBV5-1 to TRBJ1-2; D not certain. The CDR3 covers 15 residues. The V gene's germline CDR1 is SGHRS and CDR2 YFSETQ. Deletions cut 4 bases from V and 0 bases from J, with 13 bases between. For the CDR3, the DNA is TGCGCCAGCAGCCTGGTGATACCTGCTAACTATGGCTACACCTTC. Translating it yields CASSLVIPANYGYTF. Combining the CDR3 with reference TRBV5-1 and TRBJ1-2 gives the whole variable domain KAGVTQTPRYLIKTRGQQVTLSCSPISGHRSVSWYQQTPGQGLQFLFEYFSETQRNKGNFPGRFSGRQFSNSRSEMNVSTLELGDSALYLCASSLVIPANYGYTFGSGTRLTVV.

The chain recombines TRBV5-1 with TRBJ2-3; no reliable D call. This CDR3 is built from 14 residues. Between the trimmed V and J ends, which lost 2 bases and 3 bases, there was a span of 10 bases. The germline gives CDR1 SGHRS, CDR2 YFSETQ. The CDR3 reads CASSFVVETDTQYF. The CDR3 nucleotides read TGCGCCAGCAGCTTCGTGGTAGAGACAGATACGCAGTATTTT. Full variable domain (missing parts from reference TRBV5-1 and TRBJ2-3): KAGVTQTPRYLIKTRGQQVTLSCSPISGHRSVSWYQQTPGQGLQFLFEYFSETQRNKGNFPGRFSGRQFSNSRSEMNVSTLELGDSALYLCASSFVVETDTQYFGPGTRLTVL.

V usage is TRBV6-2 or TRBV6-3 and J usage is TRBJ1-5; D gene uncertain. V shed 8 bases and J shed 0 bases, with 8 bases lying between them. The CDR3 has 13 residues. Germline V gene data show CDR1 as MNHEY and CDR2 as SVGEGT. CDR3 DNA sequence: TGTGCCAGCGGCGTAAGTAGCAATCAGCCCCAGCATTTT. This codes for CASGVSSNQPQHF.

The rearrangement uses TRBV29-1 and TRBJ1-6; D is uncertain. The CDR3 totals 13 residues. Trimming took off 4 bases at V and 7 bases at J, with 11 bases between the two ends. Looked up from germline, CDR1 is SQVTM and CDR2 is ANQGSEA. CDR3 sequence reads: CSVAPARNSPLHF. In nucleotides, the CDR3 is TGCAGCGTTGCGCCCGCTAGGAATTCACCCCTCCACTTT. The full variable domain, with the rest looked up from reference TRBV29-1 and TRBJ1-6, is SAVISQKPSRDICQRGTSLTIQCQVDSQVTMMFWYRQQPGQSLTLIATANQGSEATYESGFVIDKFPISRPNLTFSTLTVSNMSPEDSSIYLCSVAPARNSPLHFGNGTRLTVT.

This clonotype was found a few times. The chain links TRBV6-5 to TRBJ2-7; TRBD2 agrees at 7 bases. The germline gives CDR1 MNHEY, CDR2 SVGAGI. Trimming took 4 bases from V and 6 from J; bases not matched to a gene: 18. The CDR3 is made up of 17 amino acids. In DNA form, the CDR3 reads TGTGCCAGCAGTTCCGCCCGGGGGGAGGGCCCTACCGGCGAGCAGTACTTC. Translation gives CASSSARGEGPTGEQYF.

Only a few counts were recorded for this clonotype. The chain combines TRBV30 with TRBJ2-3; no clear D. The ends were cut back, 2 bases at V and 10 bases at J, with 13 bases in the middle. The CDR3 contains 12 residues. Germline V gene data show CDR1 as GTSNPN and CDR2 as SVGIG (reference sequence). CDR3 region: CAWSLLRVPQYF. The CDR3 coding sequence is TGTGCCTGGAGTCTACTTCGGGTTCCGCAGTATTTT.

This clonotype was found a few times. The rearrangement uses TRBV5-1 and TRBJ2-7; TRBD2 might be the D (5 bases). The germline V gene has CDR1 SGHRS and CDR2 YFSETQ. Trimming removed 4 bases at V and 5 bases at J, with 10 bases between. The CDR3 extends over 12 amino acids. The CDR3 DNA sequence: TGCGCCAGCAGCCGAGGGTCCAACGAGCAGTACTTC. It codes for CASSRGSNEQYF.

The chain uses TRBV3-1 and TRBJ2-7, with D hard to call. Trimming cost V 1 base and J 2 bases, with 9 bases left between them. Germline CDR1 and CDR2: LGHDT and YNNKEL (reference sequence). This CDR3 is 14 amino acids long. In DNA, the CDR3 is TGTGCCAGCAGCCAAGGGAGCGTTGCCTACGAGCAGTACTTC. Its protein product is CASSQGSVAYEQYF.

This clonotype was observed at least ten times. This sequence joins TRBV5-8 and TRBJ1-4; D is unclear. The CDR3 runs to 16 residues. V was cut by 0 bases and J by 0 bases, with 9 bases left in between. From germline, CDR1 is SGHTS and CDR2 YDEGEE. In nucleotides, the CDR3 is TGTGCCAGCAGCTTGGCGGTGACCTCAACTAATGAAAAACTGTTTTTT. This codes for CASSLAVTSTNEKLFF. Together with reference TRBV5-8 and TRBJ1-4, the CDR3 gives the full variable domain: EAGVTQSPTHLIKTRGQQATLRCSPISGHTSVYWYQQALGLGLQFLLWYDEGEERNRGNFPPRFSGRQFPNYSSELNVNALELEDSALYLCASSLAVTSTNEKLFFGSGTQLSVL.

In its sample, this clonotype was seen a few times. The chain carries TRBV12-3 or TRBV12-4 and TRBJ2-1; 11 positions match TRBD2. V lost 5 bases, J lost 6 bases, and 3 bases stayed unmatched. The CDR3 spans 14 residues. CDR3 in amino acids: CASSKTSGANEQFF. CDR3 sequence (DNA): TGTGCCAGCAGTAAGACTAGCGGGGCCAATGAGCAGTTCTTC.

There are many counts of this clonotype. The CDR3 DNA follows: TGCAGTGCGAGCTCCCGACTAGGTGTCTTAGATACGCAGTATTTT. It encodes CSASSRLGVLDTQYF. The V call is TRBV20-1, the J call TRBJ2-3; possible D gene TRBD2, 6 bases. V dropped 6 bases and J dropped 5 bases, with 21 bases sitting between them. From germline, CDR1 is DFQATT and CDR2 SNEGSKA (reference sequence). The CDR3 spans 15 residues.

This clonotype has a count of ten or more. The V gene is TRBV11-2, the J gene TRBJ2-4; D is uncertain. Trimming removed 0 bases from V and 8 bases from J, with 8 bases in between. The germline V gene has CDR1 SGHAT and CDR2 FQNNGV. The CDR3 spans 13 residues. The CDR3 spells CASSLDRDDIQYF. In nucleotides, the CDR3 is TGTGCCAGCAGCTTAGATAGGGATGACATTCAGTACTTC.

The rearrangement joins TRBV7-8 to TRBJ1-4; no firm D call. Trimming cost V 3 bases and J 7 bases, with 12 bases left between them. This CDR3 comprises 14 residues. Germline V gives CDR1 SGHVS, CDR2 FQNEAQ. The CDR3 DNA sequence: TGTGCCAGCAGCTTGGACCCCAATTCTGAAAAACTGTTTTTT. This sequence encodes CASSLDPNSEKLFF.

Many counts were recorded for this clonotype. The CDR3 is CASSSLYEQFF. In DNA, the CDR3 is TGTGCCAGCAGCTCGTTGTATGAGCAGTTCTTC. The rearrangement links TRBV7-2 to TRBJ2-1; D not resolved. Trimming removed 4 bases at V and 8 bases at J, with 6 bases between. Germline CDR1 SGHTA, CDR2 FQGNSA. The CDR3 has 11 amino acids.

This clonotype has more than one count but fewer than ten. The V gene is TRBV20-1, the J gene TRBJ2-5; 13 bases fit TRBD2. The CDR3 has 15 residues. V lost 6 bases and J lost 5; bases outside the gene matches: 9. Per the germline V gene, CDR1 is DFQATT and CDR2 is SNEGSKA (reference sequence). The CDR3 DNA reads TGCAGTGCGCTGGGGACTAGCGGGATAGGGGAGACCCAGTACTTC. Translating gives CSALGTSGIGETQYF.

This clonotype was seen many times. The chain joins TRBV12-3 or TRBV12-4 to TRBJ2-4; maybe TRBD1 (6 bases). V was cut by 5 bases and J by 4 bases, with 15 bases left in between. This CDR3 has 15 amino acids. DNA for the CDR3: TGTGCCAGCAGTCGGGACACTTGGGCGAAAAACATTCAGTACTTC. Protein product: CASSRDTWAKNIQYF.

This clonotype has at least ten counts. The chain employs TRBV7-2 and TRBJ2-2, with 7 positions matching TRBD2. Germline V gives CDR1 SGHTA, CDR2 FQGNSA. Germline trimming cut 2 bases from V and 4 bases from J; bases unmatched to any gene: 7. The CDR3 is 16 residues long. This CDR3 is CASSLSPAGFTGELFF. For the CDR3, the DNA is TGTGCCAGCAGCTTATCGCCAGCGGGATTCACCGGGGAGCTGTTTTTT.